This TCR beta chain was sequenced for a study of PD-L1 blockade in urothelial cancer. Whole-study findings and limits: Better survival was predicted when blood TCR clonality before treatment fell below the median.

This clone was found a few times. Its antigen is unidentified. The sample's time point: peripheral blood 6 weeks after treatment start. Patients' cancers were locally advanced or metastatic urothelial carcinomas. Anywhere from 1 to 8 samples came from each patient, spanning pretreatment and on-treatment. Profiling relied on immunoSEQ multiplex PCR, and the TCRdb table lists in-frame clones only, not all of them. In the table there are around 30,000 clones, under 90% of which are singletons. The CDR3 runs to 13 residues. V dropped 11 bases and J dropped 6; count of bases not matched to a gene: 9. Germline V gene lookup returns CDR1 WNHNN and CDR2 SYGVQD (reference sequence).

The clonotype originates from a man in his 70s with urothelial cancer. The rearrangement links TRBV10-1 to TRBJ2-7; 11 bases map to TRBD1. The sequences come from PBMCs, collected around atezolizumab (anti-PD-L1) treatment. CDR3 nucleotide sequence: TGCGCCCATTTAGGGGACAGGGGGACCGAGCAGTACTTC. Translated, it gives CAHLGDRGTEQYF.